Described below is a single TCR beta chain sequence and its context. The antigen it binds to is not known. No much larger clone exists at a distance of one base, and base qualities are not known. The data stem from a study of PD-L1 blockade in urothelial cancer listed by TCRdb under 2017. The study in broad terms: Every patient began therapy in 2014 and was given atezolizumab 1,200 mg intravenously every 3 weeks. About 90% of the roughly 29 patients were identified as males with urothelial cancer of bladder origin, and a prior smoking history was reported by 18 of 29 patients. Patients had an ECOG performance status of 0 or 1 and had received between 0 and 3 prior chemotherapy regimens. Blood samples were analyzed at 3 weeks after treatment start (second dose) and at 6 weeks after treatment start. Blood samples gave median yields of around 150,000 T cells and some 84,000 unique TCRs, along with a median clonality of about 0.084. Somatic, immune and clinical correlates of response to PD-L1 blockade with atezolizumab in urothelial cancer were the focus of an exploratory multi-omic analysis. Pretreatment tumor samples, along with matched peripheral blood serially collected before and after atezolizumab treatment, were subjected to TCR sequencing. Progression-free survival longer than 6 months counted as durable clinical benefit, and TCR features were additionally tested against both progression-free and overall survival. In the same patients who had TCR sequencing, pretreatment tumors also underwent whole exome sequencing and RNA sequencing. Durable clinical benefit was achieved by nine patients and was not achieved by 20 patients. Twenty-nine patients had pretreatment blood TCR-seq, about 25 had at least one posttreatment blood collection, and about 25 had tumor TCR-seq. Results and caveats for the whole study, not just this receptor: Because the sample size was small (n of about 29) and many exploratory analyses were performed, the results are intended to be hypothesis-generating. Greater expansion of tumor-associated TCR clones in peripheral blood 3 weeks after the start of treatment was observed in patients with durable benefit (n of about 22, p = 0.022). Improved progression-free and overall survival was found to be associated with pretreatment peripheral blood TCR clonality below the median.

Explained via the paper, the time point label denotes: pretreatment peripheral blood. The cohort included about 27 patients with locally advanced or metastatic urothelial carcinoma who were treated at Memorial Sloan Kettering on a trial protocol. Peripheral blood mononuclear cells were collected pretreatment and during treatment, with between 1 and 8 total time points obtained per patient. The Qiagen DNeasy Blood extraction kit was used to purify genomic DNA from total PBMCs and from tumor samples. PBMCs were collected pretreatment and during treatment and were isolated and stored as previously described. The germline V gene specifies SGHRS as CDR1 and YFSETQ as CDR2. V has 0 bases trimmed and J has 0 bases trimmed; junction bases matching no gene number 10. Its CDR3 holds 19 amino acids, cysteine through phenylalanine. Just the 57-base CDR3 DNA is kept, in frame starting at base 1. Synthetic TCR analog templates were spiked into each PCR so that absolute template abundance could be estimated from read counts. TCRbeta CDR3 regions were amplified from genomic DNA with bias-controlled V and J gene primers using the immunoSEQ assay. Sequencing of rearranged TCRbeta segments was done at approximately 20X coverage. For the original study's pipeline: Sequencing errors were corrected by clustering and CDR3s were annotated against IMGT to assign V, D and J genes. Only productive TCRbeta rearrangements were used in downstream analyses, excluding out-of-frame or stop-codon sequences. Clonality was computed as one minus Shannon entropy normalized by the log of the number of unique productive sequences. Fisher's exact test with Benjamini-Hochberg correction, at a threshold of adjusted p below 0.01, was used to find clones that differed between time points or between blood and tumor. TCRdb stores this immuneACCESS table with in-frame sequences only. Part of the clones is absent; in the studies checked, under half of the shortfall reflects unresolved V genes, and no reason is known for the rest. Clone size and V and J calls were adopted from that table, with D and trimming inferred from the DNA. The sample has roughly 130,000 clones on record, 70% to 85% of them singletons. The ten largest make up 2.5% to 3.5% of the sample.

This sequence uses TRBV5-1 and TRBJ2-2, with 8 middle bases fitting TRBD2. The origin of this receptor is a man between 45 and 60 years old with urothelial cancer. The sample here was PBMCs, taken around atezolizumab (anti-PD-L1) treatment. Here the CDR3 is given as CASSLDTSGSAANTGELFF. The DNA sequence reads TGCGCCAGCAGCTTGGATACTAGCGGATCCGCCGCGAACACCGGGGAGCTGTTTTTT.